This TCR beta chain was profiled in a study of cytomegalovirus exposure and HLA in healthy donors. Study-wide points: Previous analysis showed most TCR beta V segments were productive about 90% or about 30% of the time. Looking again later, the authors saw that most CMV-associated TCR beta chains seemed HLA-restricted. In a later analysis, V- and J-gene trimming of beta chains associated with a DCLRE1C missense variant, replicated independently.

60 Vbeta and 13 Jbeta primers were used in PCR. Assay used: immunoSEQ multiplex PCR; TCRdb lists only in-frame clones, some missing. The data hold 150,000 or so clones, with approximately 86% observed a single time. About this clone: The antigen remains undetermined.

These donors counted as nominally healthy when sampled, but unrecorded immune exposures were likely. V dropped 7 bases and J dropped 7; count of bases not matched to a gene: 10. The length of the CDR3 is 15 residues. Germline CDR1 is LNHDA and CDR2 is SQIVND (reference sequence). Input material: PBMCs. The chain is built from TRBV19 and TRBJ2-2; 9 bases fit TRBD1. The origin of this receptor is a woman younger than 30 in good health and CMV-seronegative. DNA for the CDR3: TGTGCCAGTAACCCCACAGGGGGCCTAGACGGGGAGCTGTTTTTT. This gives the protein CASNPTGGLDGELFF. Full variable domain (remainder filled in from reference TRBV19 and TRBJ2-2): DGGITQSPKYLFRKEGQNVTLSCEQNLNHDAMYWYRQDPGQGLRLIYYSQIVNDFQKGDIAEGYSVSREKKESFPLTVTSAQKNPTAFYLCASNPTGGLDGELFFGEGSRLTVL.